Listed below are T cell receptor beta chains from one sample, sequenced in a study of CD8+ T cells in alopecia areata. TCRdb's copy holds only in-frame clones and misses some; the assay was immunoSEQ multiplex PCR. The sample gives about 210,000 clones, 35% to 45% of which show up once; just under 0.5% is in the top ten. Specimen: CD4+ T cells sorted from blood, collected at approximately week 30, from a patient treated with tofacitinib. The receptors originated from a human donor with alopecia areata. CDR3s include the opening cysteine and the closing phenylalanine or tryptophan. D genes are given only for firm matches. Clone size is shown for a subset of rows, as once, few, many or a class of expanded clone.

cdr3_aa: CASSLVSSGDYEQYF
cdr3_nt: TGCGCCAGCAGCTTGGTGTCTAGCGGGGACTACGAGCAGTACTTC
v_call: TRBV5-1
j_call: TRBJ2-7
d_call: TRBD2
clone_size: once

cdr3_aa: CASTKQETQYF
cdr3_nt: TGTGCCAGCACTAAACAAGAGACCCAGTACTTC
v_call: TRBV2
j_call: TRBJ2-5
d_call: .
clone_size: .

cdr3_aa: CASSADRLGNGYTF
cdr3_nt: TGCGCCAGCAGCGCGGACAGGTTAGGGAATGGCTACACCTTC
v_call: TRBV5-1
j_call: TRBJ1-2
d_call: TRBD1
clone_size: few

cdr3_aa: CASSLVNNEQFF
cdr3_nt: TGCGCCAGCAGCTTGGTGAACAATGAGCAGTTCTTC
v_call: TRBV5-1
j_call: TRBJ2-1
d_call: .
clone_size: .

cdr3_aa: CARSRDSMNTEAFF
cdr3_nt: TGTGCCCGCTCGAGGGATAGCATGAACACTGAAGCTTTCTTT
v_call: TRBV2
j_call: TRBJ1-1
d_call: .
clone_size: .

cdr3_aa: CASSLVPANTEAFF
cdr3_nt: TGTGCCAGCAGCTTAGTACCAGCGAACACTGAAGCTTTCTTT
v_call: TRBV7-9
j_call: TRBJ1-1
d_call: .
clone_size: few

cdr3_aa: CASSSGTGAVINEKLFF
cdr3_nt: TGCGCCAGCAGCTCCGGGACAGGGGCGGTAATTAATGAAAAACTGTTTTTT
v_call: TRBV5-1
j_call: TRBJ1-4
d_call: TRBD1
clone_size: .

cdr3_aa: CATRRGQGKGAYVGYTF
cdr3_nt: TGTGCCACACGACGCGGGCAGGGGAAGGGGGCCTATGTAGGCTACACCTTC
v_call: TRBV19
j_call: TRBJ1-2
d_call: TRBD1
clone_size: .

cdr3_aa: CAWSRVTGNEKLFF
cdr3_nt: TGTGCCTGGAGTAGAGTGACGGGGAATGAAAAACTGTTTTTT
v_call: TRBV30
j_call: TRBJ1-4
d_call: .
clone_size: .

cdr3_aa: CASSLAQGVVVKGGYTF
cdr3_nt: TGCGCCAGCAGCTTGGCGCAGGGTGTTGTGGTGAAAGGTGGCTACACCTTC
v_call: TRBV5-1
j_call: TRBJ1-2
d_call: .
clone_size: few

cdr3_aa: CASSFDGNTEAFF
cdr3_nt: TGTGCCAGCAGCTTCGATGGGAACACTGAAGCTTTCTTT
v_call: TRBV7-3
j_call: TRBJ1-1
d_call: .
clone_size: .